The 8 T cell receptor beta chains in this list originate from one sample, sequenced in a study of shared clonotypes between healthy human individuals. Terminally differentiated effector memory CD45RA+ cells were left out of the naive CD8 fraction, which was CD45RO-negative and positively selected for CCR7. This table comes from immunoSEQ multiplex PCR, and its TCRdb copy is limited to in-frame clones, with some not included. The sample contains around 550,000 clones, around 96% of which appear only once. Material: naive CD8+ T cells sorted from blood. All receptors come from a woman aged 25 to 39 in good health.

The chain couples TRBV9 to TRBJ1-2; D remains unclear. Germline V gene lookup returns CDR1 SGDLS and CDR2 YYNGEE. V was clipped by 5 bases and J by 6 bases, with 23 bases between them. This CDR3 region has 16 residues. CDR3 DNA: TGTGCCAGCAGAGATCCTCCCCGGAAGGGCAACAATGGCTACACCTTC. Its protein is CASRDPPRKGNNGYTF.

The CDR3 region is CASSLSQGANTEAFF. The DNA of the CDR3 is TGTGCCAGCAGTTTATCGCAGGGGGCGAACACTGAAGCTTTCTTT. The chain couples TRBV27 to TRBJ1-1; 8 bases are shared with TRBD1. Germline V gene lookup returns CDR1 MNHEY and CDR2 SMNVEV (reference sequence). Losses at the gene ends were 0 bases for V and 1 base for J; bases not matched to a gene: 1. CDR3 length: 15 residues.

V gene TRBV10-1 combines with J gene TRBJ1-1; D unclear. Germline assignment: CDR1 WNHNN and CDR2 SYGVQD (reference sequence). V lost 7 bases to trimming and J lost 6 bases, with 9 bases between them. CDR3 length: 11 amino acids. As DNA, the CDR3 is TGCGCCAGCACAGCTATCGCTGAAGCTTTCTTT. It codes for CASTAIAEAFF.

This rearrangement joins TRBV23-1 to TRBJ2-5; D remains ambiguous. TRBV23-1 is an ORF; its function is uncertain. The CDR3 spans 15 residues. Between the trimmed V and J ends, which lost 0 bases and 0 bases, there was a span of 8 bases. CDR3 region: CASSQSRRHQETQYF. In nucleotides, the CDR3 is TGCGCCAGCAGTCAATCGAGGCGCCACCAAGAGACCCAGTACTTC.

The J gene is TRBJ2-7, the V gene TRBV4-1, with 10 bases matching TRBD2. This CDR3 is built from 15 residues. Germline lookup yields CDR1 MGHRA and CDR2 YSYEKL. V lost 4 bases and J lost 4; bases outside the gene matches: 7. DNA for the CDR3: TGCGCCAGCAGCCCAACGGGACTAGCGCCATACGAGCAGTACTTC. Amino acid sequence: CASSPTGLAPYEQYF.

The chain employs TRBV15 and TRBJ1-2; a possible D gene is TRBD1 (5 bases). V lost 7 bases and J 8 bases, leaving 20 bases between the germline ends. Germline V gives CDR1 LNHNV, CDR2 YYDKDF (reference sequence). The CDR3 spans 14 residues. In DNA, the CDR3 is TGTGCCACCATGGGGGATGGAGGGGCACGCGGCTACACCTTC. Translation: CATMGDGGARGYTF.

The chain couples TRBV7-8 to TRBJ2-7; D gene ambiguous. CDR1 and CDR2 (germline): SGHVS, FQNEAQ. The V end was cut by 8 bases, the J end by 1 base, with 12 bases between. The CDR3 has 13 amino acids. CDR3 sequence: CASRPEASYEQYF. The CDR3 DNA is TGTGCCAGCCGACCCGAGGCGTCCTACGAGCAGTACTTC.

The V gene is TRBV11-2, the J gene TRBJ2-1; no clear D. The germline V gene has CDR1 SGHAT and CDR2 FQNNGV. The CDR3 length is 12 residues. Trimming removed 3 bases at V and 6 bases at J, with 6 bases between. CDR3 protein: CASSFTGNEQFF. In DNA, the CDR3 is TGTGCCAGCAGCTTCACGGGCAATGAGCAGTTCTTC.